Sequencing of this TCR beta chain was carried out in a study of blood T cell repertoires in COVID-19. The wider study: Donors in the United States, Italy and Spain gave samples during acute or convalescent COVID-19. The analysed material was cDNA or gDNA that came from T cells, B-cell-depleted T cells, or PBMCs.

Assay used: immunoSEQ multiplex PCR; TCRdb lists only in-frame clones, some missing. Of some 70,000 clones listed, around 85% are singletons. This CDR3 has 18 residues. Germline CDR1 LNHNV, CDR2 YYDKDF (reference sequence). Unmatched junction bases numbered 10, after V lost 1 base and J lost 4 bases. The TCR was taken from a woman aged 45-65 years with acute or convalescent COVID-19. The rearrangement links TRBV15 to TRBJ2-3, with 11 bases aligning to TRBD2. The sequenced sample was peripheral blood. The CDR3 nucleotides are TGTGCCACCAGCAGAGGTAGCGGGGGGGCCGTCGGCGCAGATACGCAGTATTTT. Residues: CATSRGSGGAVGADTQYF.